Below, 5 T cell receptor beta chains from the same sample are listed, as sequenced in a study of vaccination effects on CD4 cells after COVID-19. Method: immunoSEQ multiplex PCR; TCRdb's copy keeps in-frame clones and lacks some. Here the sample spans more than 45,000 clones, 65% to 80% being singletons. Sequencing was preceded by expansion of antigen-specific CD4+ T cells with viral peptide pools in the ViraFEST assay. Subsequent to a culture period of more than 9 days, CD4+ T cells were isolated. Convalescent patients had PCR-confirmed SARS-CoV-2 infection between March and December 2020. The antigens of these receptors remain unknown. This sample comprised CD4+ T cells from PBMCs cultured with HIV peptides, obtained before COVID-19 vaccination. The subset: HIV-1 Nef peptide pool negative control/reference culture. These receptors were collected from a human donor who had a prior SARS-CoV-2 infection.

The rearrangement joins TRBV13 to TRBJ2-7; D is possibly TRBD2 (5 bases). In germline, CDR1 is PRHDT, CDR2 FYEKMQ (reference sequence). With 4 bases removed from V and 1 base from J, the gap between germline ends came to 14 bases. The CDR3 loop spans 15 amino acids. The CDR3 DNA reads as TGTGCCAGCAGCTCTGAGGGATTGCGATCCTACGAGCAGTACTTC. This encodes CASSSEGLRSYEQYF.

The chain joins TRBV5-1 to TRBJ1-3, with 7 nucleotides matching TRBD1. The germline V gene has CDR1 SGHRS and CDR2 YFSETQ. The CDR3 totals 14 residues. J lost 2 bases, V lost 3 bases, and 2 bases had no gene match. The CDR3 here is CASSSGTAGNTIYF. The DNA of the CDR3 is TGCGCCAGCAGCTCCGGGACAGCTGGAAACACCATATATTTT. Variable domain in full (rest from reference TRBV5-1 and TRBJ1-3): KAGVTQTPRYLIKTRGQQVTLSCSPISGHRSVSWYQQTPGQGLQFLFEYFSETQRNKGNFPGRFSGRQFSNSRSEMNVSTLELGDSALYLCASSSGTAGNTIYFGEGSWLTVV.

This clone has only one observation. V and J are TRBV2 and TRBJ1-4; no clear D gene. This CDR3 region has 14 residues. CDR1 is SNHLY, CDR2 FYNNEI, per germline. Trimming left V 5 bases short and J 10 bases short, with 17 bases between. The CDR3 nucleotides read TGTGCCAGCAGTTGGACGCGGCTAGAAGGAAAACTGTTTTTT. Translating gives CASSWTRLEGKLFF.

The CDR3 DNA is TGTGCCAGCAGCGTAGGGCTAGCGGTGGGATACAATGAGCAGTTCTTC. Translation gives CASSVGLAVGYNEQFF. The chain recombines TRBV9 with TRBJ2-1; 7 nucleotides match TRBD2. The germline V gene has CDR1 SGDLS and CDR2 YYNGEE. This CDR3 is built from 16 residues. Trimming cost V 0 bases and J 4 bases; bases outside gene matches: 7.

The chain uses TRBV18 and TRBJ1-2; possible D gene TRBD1, 5 bases. CDR3 size: 13 residues. Germline V lookup: CDR1 KGHSH, CDR2 LQKENI. The V and J ends lost 5 bases and 1 base respectively, with 8 bases between them. CDR3 protein: CASSSGRNYGYTF. CDR3 nucleotides: TGTGCCAGCTCATCGGGGCGTAACTATGGCTACACCTTC.